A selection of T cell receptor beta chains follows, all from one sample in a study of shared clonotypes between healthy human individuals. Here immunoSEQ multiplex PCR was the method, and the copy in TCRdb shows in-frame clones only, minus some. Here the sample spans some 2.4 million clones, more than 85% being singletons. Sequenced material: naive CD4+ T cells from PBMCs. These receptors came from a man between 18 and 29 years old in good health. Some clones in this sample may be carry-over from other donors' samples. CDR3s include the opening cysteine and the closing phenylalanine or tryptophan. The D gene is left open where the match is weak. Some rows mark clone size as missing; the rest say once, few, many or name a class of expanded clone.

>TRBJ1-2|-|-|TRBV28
TGTGCCAGCAGTTTATCGGCGACGGGAGACTATGGCTACACCTTC
CASSLSATGDYGYTF
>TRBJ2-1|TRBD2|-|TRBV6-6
TGTGCCAGCAGTTACGAGGGACTAGCCAACAATGAGCAGTTCTTC
CASSYEGLANNEQFF
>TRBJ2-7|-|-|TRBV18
TGTGCCAGCTCACCCGGTTTCGACTCCCGGGAGGAGCAGTACTTC
CASSPGFDSREEQYF
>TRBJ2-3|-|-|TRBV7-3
TGTGCCAGCAGCTTAACGGGGGCAGATACGCAGTATTTT
CASSLTGADTQYF
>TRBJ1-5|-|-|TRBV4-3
TGCGCCAGCAGCCAAGATGCCCCTGGACAGACTAGCAATCAGCCCCAGCATTTT
CASSQDAPGQTSNQPQHF
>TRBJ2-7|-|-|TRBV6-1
TGTGCCAGCAGTCCCCGCAGGGGGGCTTATGAGCAGTACTTC
CASSPRRGAYEQYF
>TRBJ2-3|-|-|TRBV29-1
TGCAGCGTAGCAGGGTTCACTAGCACAGATACGCAGTATTTT
CSVAGFTSTDTQYF
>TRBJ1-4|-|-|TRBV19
TGTGCCAGTAGTACCGGACCGATTGGCGGAAAACTGTTTTTT
CASSTGPIGGKLFF
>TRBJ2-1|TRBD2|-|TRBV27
TGTGCCAGCAGGGGGACTATCAACAATGAGCAGTTCTTC
CASRGTINNEQFF
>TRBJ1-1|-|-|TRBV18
TGTGCCAGCTCCCCAATGGGGGGGGTGGACACTGAAGCTTTCTTT
CASSPMGGVDTEAFF
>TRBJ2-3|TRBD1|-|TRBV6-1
TGTGCCAGCAGTGTACAGGGGAGCCCTACGCAGTATTTT
CASSVQGSPTQYF
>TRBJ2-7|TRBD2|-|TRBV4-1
TGCGCCAGCAGCCAATATATAGCGGGGGGCAGCTCCTACGAGCAGTACTTC
CASSQYIAGGSSYEQYF
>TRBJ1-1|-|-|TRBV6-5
TGTGCCAGCAGTTACCGGGGGAATCTCGGCACTGAAGCTTTCTTT
CASSYRGNLGTEAFF
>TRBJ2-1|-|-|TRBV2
TGTGCCAGCAGTGAACCCCCGGGGGAAGTATCGTTCTTC
CASSEPPGEVSFF
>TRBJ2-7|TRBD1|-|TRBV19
TGTGCCAGTAGTATAGTGGGTGGACAGGCCTCCTACGAGCAGTACTTC
CASSIVGGQASYEQYF
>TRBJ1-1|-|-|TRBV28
TGTGCCTCGACTGCTAACACTGAAGCTTTCTTT
CASTANTEAFF
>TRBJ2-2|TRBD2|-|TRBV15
TGTGCCACCAGCAGAGATCGAGCGGGAACCGGGGAGCTGTTTTTT
CATSRDRAGTGELFF
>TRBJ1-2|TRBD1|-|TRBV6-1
TGTGCCAGCAGTGGCGGGACAGGGGTAATTTATTACTATGGCTACACCTTC
CASSGGTGVIYYYGYTF
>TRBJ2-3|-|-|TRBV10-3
TGTGCCATCAGTGGTAATCTGCTAAGCACAGATACGCAGTATTTT
CAISGNLLSTDTQYF
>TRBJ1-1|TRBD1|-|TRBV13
TGTGCCAGCAGCTGGACAGGGGGAATGAACACTGAAGCTTTCTTT
CASSWTGGMNTEAFF
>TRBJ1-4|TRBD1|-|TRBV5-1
TGCGCCAGCAGCAAGACAGGGACTAATGAAAAACTGTTTTTT
CASSKTGTNEKLFF
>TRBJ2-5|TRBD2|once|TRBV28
TGTGCTGCGGGGGGGGCAGAGACCCAGTACTTC
CAAGGAETQYF
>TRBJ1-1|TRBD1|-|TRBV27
TGTGCCAGCAGTTTATCGCGACAGGGGAACACTGAAGCTTTCTTT
CASSLSRQGNTEAFF
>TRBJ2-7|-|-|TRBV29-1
TGCAGCGTCGGATCACCGGGACTTCCCCACGAGCAGTACTTC
CSVGSPGLPHEQYF
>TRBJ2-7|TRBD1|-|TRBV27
TGTGCCAGCAGGTCCTATCTCCGGGACAGGCCCTACGAGCAGTACTTC
CASRSYLRDRPYEQYF
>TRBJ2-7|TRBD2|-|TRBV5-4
TGTGCCAGCAGCCCTCATAGCGGGGGAGCCTACGAGCAGTACTTC
CASSPHSGGAYEQYF